These T cell receptor beta chains were read from a single sample in a study of blood T cell repertoires in COVID-19. Generated by immunoSEQ multiplex PCR, the TCRdb table keeps only in-frame clones and is missing some. The sample holds more than 200,000 clones, 83% seen once. Sequenced input: peripheral blood. The receptors originated from a woman in her forties with active or convalescent COVID-19. Both conserved end residues are trimmed from each CDR3. The D gene is left open where the match is weak. A row's size may be missing; if present it is once, few, many or a size class.

D gene	J gene	V gene	CDR3 length	clone size	CDR3 protein
NA	TRBJ2-7	TRBV6-2/TRBV6-3	12	NA	ASSYLDSPYEQY
NA	TRBJ2-5	TRBV7-8	13	NA	ASRPVRGVGETQY
NA	TRBJ2-1	TRBV20-1	9	once	SVRAYNEQF
NA	TRBJ1-1	TRBV7-9	12	NA	ASNWEGQNTEAF
NA	TRBJ2-1	TRBV30	12	NA	AWIADSSYNEQF
NA	TRBJ2-7	TRBV11-3	9	NA	ASSQSYEQY
NA	TRBJ1-5	TRBV6-2/TRBV6-3	12	NA	ASSDSHSNQPQH
TRBD2	TRBJ2-7	TRBV7-8	13	NA	ASRPQRGVSSEQY
NA	TRBJ1-1	TRBV18	12	NA	ASSLNRDGTEAF
TRBD1	TRBJ2-7	TRBV29-1	10	NA	SVEDRADEQY
TRBD1	TRBJ1-5	TRBV2	12	NA	ASSADRVGQPQH
TRBD1	TRBJ2-7	TRBV4-3	12	NA	ASARTGDSYEQY
TRBD1	TRBJ1-3	TRBV5-4	14	NA	ASSLGQGASGNTIY
NA	TRBJ1-2	TRBV27	14	NA	ASSKGLAPSSGGYT
NA	TRBJ1-1	TRBV19	12	NA	ASSMYRVDTEAF
TRBD2	TRBJ2-1	TRBV9	11	NA	ASSALAGDEQF
NA	TRBJ1-5	TRBV4-2	13	NA	ASSQERAGNQPQH
NA	TRBJ1-1	TRBV2	12	NA	ASRRDRTDTEAF
TRBD1	TRBJ2-7	TRBV27	13	NA	ASSLPGQGLYEQY
NA	TRBJ2-7	TRBV5-4	13	NA	ASSLEDRSSYEQY